This T cell receptor (beta chain) derives from a study of human T cells and chemical hapten exposure. The junction had 13 bases not matched to a gene; V was cut back by 4 bases and J by 8 bases. CDR1 and CDR2 (germline): SGHDN, FVKESK. CDR3 length: 16 residues. As to time point: pre-sensitization, week 0. As to treatment: therapeutic diphenylcyclopropenone sensitization with weekly scalp DPC. This clonotype was seen at least ten times. TCRdb redid the calling of the RACE reads with MiXCR, one entry per CDR3 protein. The sample consists of some 300,000 distinct CDR3 sequences, approximately 5% of them appearing once.

Sample: whole blood, taken in connection with sensitization to the hapten diphenylcyclopropenone (DPC). This receptor was identified in a woman between 18 and 29 years old with alopecia areata. Some clones in this sample may be carry-over from other donors' samples. The J gene is TRBJ2-1, the V gene TRBV14; 8 bases are a match to TRBD2. CDR3 in DNA: TGTGCCAGCAGCCCCCTCGGGCGGGGGGCCTCCCATGAGCAGTTCTTC. It translates to CASSPLGRGASHEQFF.